This TCR beta chain was recorded in a study of blood T cell repertoires in COVID-19. On the study more broadly: Sample material is recorded as cDNA or gDNA derived from T cells, B-cell-depleted T cells, or PBMCs.

CDR1 is MGHRA, CDR2 YSYEKL, per germline. Trimming shortened V by 2 bases and J by 0 bases, and 8 bases separated the two germline ends. This CDR3 has 15 residues. Some clones are missing from TCRdb's copy, which holds only in-frame ones; the method was immunoSEQ multiplex PCR. The data contain more than 150,000 clones, roughly four fifths of them singletons. This clone was detected a few times. The sequencing sample was made of peripheral blood. The chain recombines TRBV4-1 with TRBJ2-4; D uncertain. The sequence derives from a woman aged 40-49 years with acute or convalescent COVID-19. DNA of the CDR3: TGCGCCAGCAGCCAACTAGAACTAGCCAAAAACATTCAGTACTTC. Residues: CASSQLELAKNIQYF.